The 5 T cell receptor beta chains in this list originate from one sample, sequenced in a study of T cell responses to AZD1222 COVID-19 vaccine. Generated by immunoSEQ multiplex PCR, the TCRdb table keeps only in-frame clones and is missing some. The repertoire consists of approximately 100,000 clones, with about 89% occurring once and the leading ten covering around 4.6%. Here the sequenced sample was peripheral blood, taken 28 days after the second AZD1222 dose. These receptors were taken from an adult who received the AZD1222 COVID-19 vaccine.

The gene calls are TRBV9 and TRBJ2-2; 12 bases match TRBD2. Germline V gene lookup returns CDR1 SGDLS and CDR2 YYNGEE. V trimming: 0 bases; J trimming: 0 bases; junction bases outside the gene matches: 0. This CDR3 region has 17 residues. CDR3 sequence: CASSVASGGANTGELFF. The CDR3, as DNA: TGTGCCAGCAGCGTAGCTAGCGGGGGGGCGAACACCGGGGAGCTGTTTTTT.

V and J are TRBV10-3 and TRBJ1-2; a weak D match, TRBD1 (5 bases). CDR1 and CDR2 (germline): ENHRY, SYGVKD. The CDR3 length is 12 residues. With 8 bases removed from V and 0 bases from J, the gap between germline ends came to 7 bases. The CDR3 loop reads CAISGPNYGYTF. The CDR3 DNA follows: TGTGCCATCTCGGGACCTAACTATGGCTACACCTTC.

The rearrangement uses TRBV27 and TRBJ2-1; 7 nucleotides line up with TRBD1. The CDR3 length is 14 residues. Germline V lookup: CDR1 MNHEY, CDR2 SMNVEV (reference sequence). The J segment lost 6 bases and the V segment lost 5 bases, leaving 7 bases of the junction unmatched. In DNA, the CDR3 is TGTGCCAGCAGTCAGAAACAGGGGTTCAATGAGCAGTTCTTC. This translates into CASSQKQGFNEQFF.

This chain joins TRBV30 and TRBJ2-2; D may correspond to TRBD1 or TRBD2 (6 bases each). Germline V gene data show CDR1 as GTSNPN and CDR2 as SVGIG (reference sequence). The length of the CDR3 is 16 residues. V was shortened by 5 bases and J by 0 bases, with 16 bases between the two germline ends. The CDR3 loop reads CAWWGRGAANTGELFF. The CDR3 DNA reads TGTGCCTGGTGGGGGCGGGGCGCCGCGAACACCGGGGAGCTGTTTTTT.

This clone was detected a few times. The J gene is TRBJ1-3, the V gene TRBV18, with D possibly being TRBD1 (5 bases). The CDR3 is 14 amino acids. Trimming shortened V by 3 bases and J by 8 bases, and 14 bases separated the two germline ends. Germline values: CDR1 KGHSH, CDR2 LQKENI. CDR3 amino acids: CASSPQGRDDTIYF. CDR3 coding DNA: TGTGCCAGCTCACCTCAAGGCAGGGACGACACCATATATTTT.